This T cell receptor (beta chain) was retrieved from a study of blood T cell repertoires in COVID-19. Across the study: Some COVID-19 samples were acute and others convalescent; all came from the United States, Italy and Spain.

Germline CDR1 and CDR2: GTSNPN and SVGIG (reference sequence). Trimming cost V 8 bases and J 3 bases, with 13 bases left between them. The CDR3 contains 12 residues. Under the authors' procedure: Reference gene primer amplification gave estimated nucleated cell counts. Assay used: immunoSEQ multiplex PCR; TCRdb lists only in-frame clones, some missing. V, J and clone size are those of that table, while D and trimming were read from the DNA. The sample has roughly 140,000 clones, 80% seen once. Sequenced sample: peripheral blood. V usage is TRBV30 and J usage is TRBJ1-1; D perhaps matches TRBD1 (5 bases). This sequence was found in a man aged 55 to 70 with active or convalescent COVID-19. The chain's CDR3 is CAGRTGDTEAFF. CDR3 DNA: TGTGCCGGCCGGACGGGGGACACTGAAGCTTTCTTT.